This TCR beta chain was recorded in a study of tumor-infiltrating lymphocytes in primary liver carcinoma. Blood RNA originated from unsorted whole blood, with germline DNA additionally extracted. This clonotype was seen only a few times. With around 490 ng total RNA as template and a constant-region primer, TCR beta cDNA was made. Libraries covering TCR beta were generated through three nested multiplex PCR rounds (using a slightly modified ARM-PCR). For about 11 cycles apiece, the opening two PCR rounds ran with TRBV1-TRBV30 forward primers and a C-beta reverse primer. From the multiplex PCR reads, TCRdb called clonotypes with MiXCR, one entry per CDR3 protein. Among 300,000 to 350,000 distinct CDR3 sequences listed, around three fifths were seen once. J lost 4 bases, V lost 6 bases, and 7 bases had no gene match. The CDR3 loop spans 15 amino acids.

The sequencing sample was made of peripheral blood. The sequence derives from a woman in her twenties or thirties with primary liver carcinoma and hepatitis B virus infection. This rearrangement joins TRBV12-3 or TRBV12-4 to TRBJ1-5; 9 positions match TRBD1. As DNA, the CDR3 is TGTGCCAGCAGGTGGGGACAGGGCATAAATCAGCCCCAGCATTTT. This sequence encodes CASRWGQGINQPQHF.